A selection of T cell receptor beta chains follows, all from one sample in a study of T cell changes during pregnancy in multiple sclerosis. Profiled with immunoSEQ multiplex PCR; TCRdb holds only in-frame clones, not every one. The table lists about 44,000 clones, roughly 92% of them singletons, with approximately 0.67% in the top ten. Sample: CD4+ T cells from peripheral blood mononuclear cells, taken in the first trimester of pregnancy. The receptors were sampled from a female donor with multiple sclerosis, enrolled in a pregnancy study. The CDR3 runs from the conserved cysteine through the conserved F or W. D genes are given only for firm matches. For some rows the clone size is stated as once, few or many, or as a class when expanded; others skip it.

J: TRBJ2-7; size: NA; V: TRBV21-1; D: NA; DNA: TGTGCCAGCAGCAGCGACAGTGTCTCCTACGAGCAGTACTTC; CDR3: CASSSDSVSYEQYF
J: TRBJ2-1; size: NA; V: TRBV11-1; D: NA; DNA: TGTGCCAGCAGCTTCGGTCGCTCCTACAATGAGCAGTTCTTC; CDR3: CASSFGRSYNEQFF
J: TRBJ2-1; size: once; V: TRBV11-3; D: TRBD2; DNA: TGTGCCAGCAGTCCGCTAGCGGGAGCCTACAATGAGCAGTTCTTC; CDR3: CASSPLAGAYNEQFF
J: TRBJ1-2; size: NA; V: TRBV6-5; D: NA; DNA: TGTGCCAGCATTTCTCCTAGTGCAGGGCACTATGGCTACACCTTC; CDR3: CASISPSAGHYGYTF
J: TRBJ2-4; size: NA; V: TRBV7-9; D: TRBD2; DNA: TGTGCCAGCAGCTTAGGGGGACTAGCGGGGGGAGCCAAAAACATTCAGTACTTC; CDR3: CASSLGGLAGGAKNIQYF
J: TRBJ2-3; size: NA; V: TRBV18; D: TRBD2; DNA: TGTGCCAGCTCACCTCTGACTAGCGGGACGACAGATACGCAGTATTTT; CDR3: CASSPLTSGTTDTQYF
J: TRBJ2-2; size: NA; V: TRBV27; D: TRBD1; DNA: TGTGCCAGCAGGAAAGGGGGCAACACCGGGGAGCTGTTTTTT; CDR3: CASRKGGNTGELFF
J: TRBJ2-1; size: NA; V: TRBV10-3; D: TRBD2; DNA: TGTGCCATCAGTGAGGGAGCGGGACGCTCCTACAATGAGCAGTTCTTC; CDR3: CAISEGAGRSYNEQFF
J: TRBJ2-7; size: once; V: TRBV7-2; D: TRBD1; DNA: TGTGCCAGCAGCTTAGCATTATCGGGGACAGGGGGCGGTGGTTTAGAGCAGTACTTC; CDR3: CASSLALSGTGGGGLEQYF
J: TRBJ2-2; size: NA; V: TRBV5-1; D: TRBD1; DNA: TGCGCCAGCAGCCCGAGGTACCGATTACCCGGGACAGCGAACACCGGGGAGCTGTTTTTT; CDR3: CASSPRYRLPGTANTGELFF
J: TRBJ2-7; size: NA; V: TRBV25-1; D: NA; DNA: TGTGCCAGCAGTGAAGAGTCCTACGAGCAGTACTTC; CDR3: CASSEESYEQYF
J: TRBJ2-1; size: NA; V: TRBV15; D: NA; DNA: TGTGCCACCAGCAGAGGGAGTTCACCGGAGCAGTTCTTC; CDR3: CATSRGSSPEQFF
J: TRBJ2-7; size: NA; V: TRBV6-5; D: NA; DNA: TGTGCCAGCAGACGGAGTTCCCCCCCCTACGAGCAGTACTTC; CDR3: CASRRSSPPYEQYF
J: TRBJ2-7; size: NA; V: TRBV7-9; D: NA; DNA: TGTGCCAGCAGCTCTTTTAGCCGGGGCTCCTACGAGCAGTACTTC; CDR3: CASSSFSRGSYEQYF
J: TRBJ1-4; size: NA; V: TRBV6-1; D: TRBD1; DNA: TGTGCCAGCAGTGGCCGGGACAGGGATTATGAAAAACTGTTTTTT; CDR3: CASSGRDRDYEKLFF
J: TRBJ1-2; size: NA; V: TRBV7-9; D: NA; DNA: TGTGCCAGCAGCCCGTCGGGAGGGCGAATAGACTATGGCTACACCTTC; CDR3: CASSPSGGRIDYGYTF
J: TRBJ2-5; size: NA; V: TRBV5-1; D: TRBD2; DNA: TGCGCCAGCAGCCTTAGCGGGGCCCAAGAGACCCAGTACTTC; CDR3: CASSLSGAQETQYF
J: TRBJ2-1; size: NA; V: TRBV11-1; D: NA; DNA: TGTGCCAGCAGCTTAGAATCCACAGGGCCCAATGAGCAGTTCTTC; CDR3: CASSLESTGPNEQFF
J: TRBJ2-1; size: NA; V: TRBV5-4; D: NA; DNA: TGTGCCAGCAGCGCACTAGGTGACCCCTACAATGAGCAGTTCTTC; CDR3: CASSALGDPYNEQFF
J: TRBJ2-4; size: NA; V: TRBV7-2; D: NA; DNA: TGTGCCAGCAGCCCTCCCGAAAGGACTGCCAAAAACATTCAGTACTTC; CDR3: CASSPPERTAKNIQYF
J: TRBJ2-7; size: once; V: TRBV6-6; D: NA; DNA: TGTGCCAGCATGAGAGGTGTAGGCAGCCCCTACGAGCAGTACTTC; CDR3: CASMRGVGSPYEQYF
J: TRBJ2-6; size: NA; V: TRBV27; D: NA; DNA: TGTGCCAGCAGTTTCCTGGCGGAGGCGAGCTCTGGGGCCAACGTCCTGACTTTC; CDR3: CASSFLAEASSGANVLTF
J: TRBJ2-1; size: NA; V: TRBV2; D: NA; DNA: TGTGCCAGCAGGGTAGGCGGGACCGTCTACAATGAGCAGTTCTTC; CDR3: CASRVGGTVYNEQFF
J: TRBJ2-7; size: NA; V: TRBV2; D: NA; DNA: TGTGCCAGCAATGTTGACAGGTCCGCCTACGAGCAGTACTTC; CDR3: CASNVDRSAYEQYF
J: TRBJ1-5; size: NA; V: TRBV28; D: TRBD1; DNA: TGTGCCAGCAGTGGACCGGGACAGGGGGCGAGGGATCAGCCCCAGCATTTT; CDR3: CASSGPGQGARDQPQHF
J: TRBJ2-3; size: NA; V: TRBV5-1; D: NA; DNA: TGCGCCAGCAGCTTTTACAGAGATAGCACAGATACGCAGTATTTT; CDR3: CASSFYRDSTDTQYF
J: TRBJ2-2; size: NA; V: TRBV7-9; D: NA; DNA: TGTGCCAGCAGCAAGGAGGCAGGGGAGCTGTTTTTT; CDR3: CASSKEAGELFF
J: TRBJ1-5; size: NA; V: TRBV30; D: NA; DNA: TGTGCCTGGAGTGTACTCGCAGGGTCGGGCAATCAGCCCCAGCATTTT; CDR3: CAWSVLAGSGNQPQHF
J: TRBJ2-6; size: NA; V: TRBV18; D: TRBD1; DNA: TGTGCCAGCTCATCCCCGGGACAGGCTGCTGGGGCCAACGTCCTGACTTTC; CDR3: CASSSPGQAAGANVLTF
J: TRBJ2-2; size: NA; V: TRBV6-1; D: TRBD2; DNA: TGTGCCAGCAGTGAACCGGCGGGAGTCACCGGGGAGCTGTTTTTT; CDR3: CASSEPAGVTGELFF
J: TRBJ1-4; size: once; V: TRBV21-1; D: NA; DNA: TGTGCCAGCAGCAAAGCCGGGGGGGCGAGTAATGAAAAACTGTTTTTT; CDR3: CASSKAGGASNEKLFF
J: TRBJ1-2; size: NA; V: TRBV28; D: TRBD1; DNA: TGTGCCAGCAGTATGAACAGGGGAGTTCGGGGCTACACCTTC; CDR3: CASSMNRGVRGYTF